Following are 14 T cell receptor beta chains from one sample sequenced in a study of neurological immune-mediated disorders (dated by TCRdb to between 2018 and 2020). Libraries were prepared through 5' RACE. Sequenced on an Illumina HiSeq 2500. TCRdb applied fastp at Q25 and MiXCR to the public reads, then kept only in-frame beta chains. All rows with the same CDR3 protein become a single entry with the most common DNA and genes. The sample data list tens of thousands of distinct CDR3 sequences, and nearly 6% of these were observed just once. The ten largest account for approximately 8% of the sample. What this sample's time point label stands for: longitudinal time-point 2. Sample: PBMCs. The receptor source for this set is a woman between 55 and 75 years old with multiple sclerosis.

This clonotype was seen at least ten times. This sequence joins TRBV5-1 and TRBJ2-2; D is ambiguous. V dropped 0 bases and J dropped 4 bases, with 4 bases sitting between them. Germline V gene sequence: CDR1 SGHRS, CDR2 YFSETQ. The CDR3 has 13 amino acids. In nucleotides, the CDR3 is TGCGCCAGCAGCTTGGAGGGCACCGGGGAGCTGTTTTTT. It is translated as CASSLEGTGELFF.

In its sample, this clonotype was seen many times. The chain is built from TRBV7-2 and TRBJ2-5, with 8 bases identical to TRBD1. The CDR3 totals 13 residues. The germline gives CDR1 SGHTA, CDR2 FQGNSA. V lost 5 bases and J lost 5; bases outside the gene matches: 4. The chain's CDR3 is CASSPDRVETQYF. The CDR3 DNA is TGTGCCAGCAGCCCGGACAGGGTTGAGACCCAGTACTTC. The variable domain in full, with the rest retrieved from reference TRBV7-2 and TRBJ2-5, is GAGVSQSPSNKVTEKGKDVELRCDPISGHTALYWYRQSLGQGLEFLIYFQGNSAPDKSGLPSDRFSAERTGGSVSTLTIQRTQQEDSAVYLCASSPDRVETQYFGPGTRLLVL.

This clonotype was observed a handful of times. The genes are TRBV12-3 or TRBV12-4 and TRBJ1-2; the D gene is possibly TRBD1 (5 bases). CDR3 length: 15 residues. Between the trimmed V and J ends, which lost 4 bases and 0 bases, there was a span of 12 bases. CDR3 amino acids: CASSSPQGANYGYTF. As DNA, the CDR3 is TGTGCCAGCAGTTCCCCGCAGGGAGCTAACTATGGCTACACCTTC.

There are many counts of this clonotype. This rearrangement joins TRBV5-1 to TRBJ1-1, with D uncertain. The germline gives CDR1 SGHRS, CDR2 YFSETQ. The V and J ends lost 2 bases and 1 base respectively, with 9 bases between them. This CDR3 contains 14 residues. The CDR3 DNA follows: TGCGCCAGCAGCTTAACAGTAGGGAACACTGAAGCTTTCTTT. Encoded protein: CASSLTVGNTEAFF. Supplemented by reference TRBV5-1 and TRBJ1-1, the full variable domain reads KAGVTQTPRYLIKTRGQQVTLSCSPISGHRSVSWYQQTPGQGLQFLFEYFSETQRNKGNFPGRFSGRQFSNSRSEMNVSTLELGDSALYLCASSLTVGNTEAFFGQGTRLTVV.

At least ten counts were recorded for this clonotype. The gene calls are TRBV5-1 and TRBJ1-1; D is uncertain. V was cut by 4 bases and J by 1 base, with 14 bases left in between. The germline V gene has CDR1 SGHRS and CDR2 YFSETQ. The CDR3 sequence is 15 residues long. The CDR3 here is CASSPRPGPNTEAFF. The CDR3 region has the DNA TGCGCCAGCAGCCCTAGACCCGGACCGAACACTGAAGCTTTCTTT.

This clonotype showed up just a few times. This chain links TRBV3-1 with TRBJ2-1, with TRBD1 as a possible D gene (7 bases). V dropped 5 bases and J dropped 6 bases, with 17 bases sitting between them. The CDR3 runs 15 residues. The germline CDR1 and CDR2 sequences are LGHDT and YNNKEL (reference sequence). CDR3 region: CASSGGTALINEQFF. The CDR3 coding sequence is TGTGCCAGCAGCGGGGGGACAGCTCTTATCAATGAGCAGTTCTTC.

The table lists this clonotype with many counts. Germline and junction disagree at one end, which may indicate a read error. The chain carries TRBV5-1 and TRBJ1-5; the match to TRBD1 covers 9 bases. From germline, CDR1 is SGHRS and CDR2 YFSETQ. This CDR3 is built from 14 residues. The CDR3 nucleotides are TGTGCCAGCAGCTTAGGGACAGGGAATCAGCCCCAGCATTTT. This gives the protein CASSLGTGNQPQHF.

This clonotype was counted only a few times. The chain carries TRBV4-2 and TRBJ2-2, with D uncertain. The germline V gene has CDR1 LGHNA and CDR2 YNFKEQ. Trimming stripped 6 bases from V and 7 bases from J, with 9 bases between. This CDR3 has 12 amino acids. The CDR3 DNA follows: TGTGCCAGCAGTCCTTATGGCGGGGAGCTGTTTTTT. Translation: CASSPYGGELFF.

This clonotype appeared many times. CDR3 coding DNA: TGCAGTGGGACCCCGCCGGGGGTCACAGATACGCAGTATTTT. The encoded protein is CSGTPPGVTDTQYF. The chain is built from TRBV20-1 and TRBJ2-3, with D tentatively TRBD2 (6 bases). This CDR3 region has 14 residues. Germline V gene sequence: CDR1 DFQATT, CDR2 SNEGSKA (reference sequence). V was trimmed by 7 bases and J by 2 bases, leaving 16 bases between them.

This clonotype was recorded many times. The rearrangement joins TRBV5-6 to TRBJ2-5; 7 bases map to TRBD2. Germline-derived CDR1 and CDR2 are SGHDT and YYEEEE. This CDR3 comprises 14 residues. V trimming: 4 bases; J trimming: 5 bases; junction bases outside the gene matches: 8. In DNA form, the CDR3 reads TGTGCCAGCAGCAATGGACTAGGTTCGGAGACCCAGTACTTC. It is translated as CASSNGLGSETQYF.

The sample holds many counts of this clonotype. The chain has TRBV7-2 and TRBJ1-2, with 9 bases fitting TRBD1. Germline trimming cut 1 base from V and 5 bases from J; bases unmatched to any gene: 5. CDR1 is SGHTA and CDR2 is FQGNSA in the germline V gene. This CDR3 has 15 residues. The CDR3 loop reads CASSLGTGDLYGYTF. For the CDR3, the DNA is TGTGCCAGCAGCTTAGGGACAGGGGATCTTTATGGCTACACCTTC.

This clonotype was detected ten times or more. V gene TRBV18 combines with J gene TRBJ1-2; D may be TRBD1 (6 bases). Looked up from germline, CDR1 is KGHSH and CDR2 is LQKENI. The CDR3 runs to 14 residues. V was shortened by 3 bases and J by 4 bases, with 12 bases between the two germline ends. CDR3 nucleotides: TGTGCCAGCTCACCGGCAGGGGAGTTCTATGGCTACACCTTC. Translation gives CASSPAGEFYGYTF.

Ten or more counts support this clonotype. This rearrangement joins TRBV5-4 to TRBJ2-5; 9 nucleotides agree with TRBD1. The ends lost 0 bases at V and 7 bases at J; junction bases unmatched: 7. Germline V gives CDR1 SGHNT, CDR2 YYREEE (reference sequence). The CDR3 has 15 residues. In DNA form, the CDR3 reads TGTGCCAGCAGCTTGGTGGGACAGGGCTTAGCGACCCAGTACTTC. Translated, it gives CASSLVGQGLATQYF.

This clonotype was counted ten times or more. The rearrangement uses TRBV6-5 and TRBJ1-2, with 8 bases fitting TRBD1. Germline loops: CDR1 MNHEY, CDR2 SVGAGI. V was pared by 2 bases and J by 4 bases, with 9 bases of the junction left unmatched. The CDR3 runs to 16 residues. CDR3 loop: CASSYAPDRGGYGYTF. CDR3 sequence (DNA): TGTGCCAGCAGTTACGCCCCCGACAGGGGCGGCTATGGCTACACCTTC.